The 22 T cell receptor beta chains presented below share a single source sample, sequenced in a study of T cell responses to AZD1222 COVID-19 vaccine. TCRdb's copy holds only in-frame clones and misses some; the assay was immunoSEQ multiplex PCR. The table lists 100,000 to 150,000 clones, approximately 85% of them singletons, with around 1.6% in the top ten. Sequences were derived from peripheral blood, sampled on day 0 of AZD1222 vaccination. Source of these receptors: an adult in good health.

This clone was picked up one time. The CDR3 region is CATSRDAKGDTQYF. The CDR3 DNA follows: TGTGCCACCAGCAGAGATGCTAAAGGAGATACGCAGTATTTT. The chain joins TRBV15 to TRBJ2-3; D remains unclear. Germline CDR1 is LNHNV and CDR2 is YYDKDF (reference sequence). This CDR3 is built from 14 residues. V was trimmed by 0 bases and J by 5 bases, leaving 9 bases between them.

The rearrangement joins TRBV6-5 to TRBJ1-1; 7 bases align to TRBD1. V lost 2 bases, J lost 4 bases, and 1 base stayed unmatched. The length of the CDR3 is 13 residues. Germline CDR1 reads MNHEY; CDR2 reads SVGAGI. The CDR3 region has the DNA TGTGCCAGCAGTTACCAGGGGGTCACTGAAGCTTTCTTT. Amino acid sequence: CASSYQGVTEAFF.

This chain connects TRBV9 to TRBJ1-6; unclear D gene. Germline V CDR1 and CDR2: SGDLS, YYNGEE. There are 15 residues in the CDR3. Trimming pared 6 bases from V and 0 bases from J, leaving 10 bases between. The CDR3 reads CASTPESSYNSPLHF. The CDR3 DNA reads TGTGCCAGCACCCCCGAAAGCTCCTATAATTCACCCCTCCACTTT.

This rearrangement joins TRBV14 to TRBJ2-7, with no clear D. Trimming removed 0 bases from V and 0 bases from J, with 15 bases in between. The V gene's germline CDR1 is SGHDN and CDR2 FVKESK. The CDR3 spans 17 residues. The CDR3 is CASSQDLETSNSYEQYF. The CDR3 bases are TGTGCCAGCAGCCAAGATCTGGAAACCTCAAACTCCTACGAGCAGTACTTC.

Comment on this clone: One end of the junction fails to match germline, which may point to a read error. The V and J genes are TRBV4-3 and TRBJ1-2, with 8 bases lining up with TRBD1. CDR3 length: 13 amino acids. Per germline, CDR1 LGHNA and CDR2 YSLEER. This chain's CDR3 is CASSQEADRALCF. DNA of the CDR3: TGCGCCAGCAGCCAAGAGGCGGACAGGGCGCTTTGTTTC.

The chain combines TRBV7-9 with TRBJ2-1; 11 nucleotides match TRBD1. CDR3 size: 17 residues. V dropped 3 bases and J dropped 0; count of bases not matched to a gene: 4. CDR1 and CDR2 from the germline V gene are SEHNR and FQNEAQ (reference sequence). The DNA of the CDR3 is TGTGCCAGCAGCTTGGGAGGGACAGGGGGCTCCTACAATGAGCAGTTCTTC. Translated: CASSLGGTGGSYNEQFF.

The chain couples TRBV2 to TRBJ1-4, with unresolved D. Germline CDR1 reads SNHLY; CDR2 reads FYNNEI. Trimming shortened V by 6 bases and J by 7 bases, and 15 bases separated the two germline ends. The CDR3 runs 14 residues. The CDR3 bases are TGTGCCAGCAGCAGGTTGGCGGGGTCTGAAAAACTGTTTTTT. It is translated as CASSRLAGSEKLFF.

The chain couples TRBV4-2 to TRBJ2-1, with TRBD2 identical over 9 bases. In germline, CDR1 is LGHNA, CDR2 YNFKEQ. The V segment lost 5 bases and the J segment 8 bases; nucleotides outside the gene matches: 13. The CDR3 covers 16 residues. The CDR3 DNA reads TGTGCCAGCAGCTACAATCAGGCGGGGGGGTTCTATGAGCAGTTCTTC. This translates into CASSYNQAGGFYEQFF.

This chain joins TRBV6-1 and TRBJ2-2, with a weak D call TRBD1 (5 bases). Trimming removed 4 bases from V and 6 bases from J, with 18 bases in between. The CDR3 extends over 16 amino acids. Germline V gene sequence: CDR1 MNHNS, CDR2 SASEGT. The CDR3: CASSATGQGRAGELFF. The CDR3 nucleotides read TGTGCCAGCAGTGCCACCGGCCAGGGAAGGGCCGGGGAGCTGTTTTTT.

This chain joins TRBV27 and TRBJ2-7, with D maybe TRBD2 (5 bases). V was pared by 3 bases and J by 6 bases, with 24 bases between. The germline V gene encodes CDR1 MNHEY and CDR2 SMNVEV (reference sequence). This CDR3 comprises 17 residues. CDR3 nucleotides: TGTGCCAGCAGTTTGGCCCCATTCGGAGGCAGCGTTCCCGAGCAGTACTTC. Translating gives CASSLAPFGGSVPEQYF.

The chain links TRBV29-1 to TRBJ2-7; 9 bases match TRBD1. J lost 5 bases, V lost 4 bases, and 3 bases had no gene match. CDR1 and CDR2 (germline): SQVTM, ANQGSEA. This CDR3 contains 12 residues. The CDR3 loop reads CSVGGQGNEQYF. The CDR3 DNA reads TGCAGCGTTGGCGGACAGGGGAACGAGCAGTACTTC.

This sequence joins TRBV18 and TRBJ2-7; D possibly corresponds to TRBD1 (6 bases). Per germline, CDR1 KGHSH and CDR2 LQKENI. The CDR3 sequence is 15 residues long. V shed 3 bases and J shed 0 bases, with 12 bases lying between them. CDR3 residues: CASSPNWTVSYEQYF. CDR3 in DNA: TGTGCCAGCTCACCCAATTGGACAGTCTCCTACGAGCAGTACTTC.

This chain joins TRBV30 and TRBJ1-2; D unresolved. Trimming shortened V by 0 bases and J by 2 bases, and 7 bases separated the two germline ends. Per germline, CDR1 GTSNPN and CDR2 SVGIG (reference sequence). The CDR3 is 13 amino acids. CDR3 sequence: CAWSVPQNYGYTF. The CDR3 bases are TGTGCCTGGAGTGTACCACAGAACTATGGCTACACCTTC. The full variable domain, completed using reference TRBV30 and TRBJ1-2, is SQTIHQWPATLVQPVGSPLSLECTVEGTSNPNLYWYRQAAGRGLQLLFYSVGIGQISSEVPQNLSASRPQDRQFILSSKKLLLSDSGFYLCAWSVPQNYGYTFGSGTRLTVV.

The chain combines TRBV5-8 with TRBJ1-5; D gene uncertain. Trimming removed 4 bases from V and 0 bases from J, with 8 bases in between. This CDR3 is built from 14 residues. Germline CDR1 and CDR2: SGHTS and YDEGEE. The chain's CDR3 is CASSRMNSNQPQHF. Here the CDR3 DNA reads TGTGCCAGCAGCCGGATGAATAGCAATCAGCCCCAGCATTTT.

The chain links TRBV29-1 to TRBJ1-1; D gene ambiguous. The germline V gene has CDR1 SQVTM and CDR2 ANQGSEA. V lost 2 bases to trimming and J lost 6 bases, with 10 bases between them. The CDR3 covers 12 residues. The CDR3 DNA follows: TGCAGCGTTGAAAGATCTGTGGCTGAAGCTTTCTTT. It translates to CSVERSVAEAFF.

The V gene is TRBV4-3, the J gene TRBJ1-5; possible D gene TRBD1, 6 bases. The CDR3 length is 16 residues. CDR1 LGHNA and CDR2 YSLEER come from the germline V gene. Trimming pared 0 bases from V and 1 base from J, leaving 10 bases between. CDR3 loop: CASSQELGQSNQPQHF. CDR3 DNA: TGCGCCAGCAGCCAAGAATTGGGACAAAGCAATCAGCCCCAGCATTTT.

The genes are TRBV5-8 and TRBJ1-2; the D gene is possibly TRBD1 (5 bases). Germline V gives CDR1 SGHTS, CDR2 YDEGEE. The V and J ends lost 4 bases and 5 bases respectively, with 12 bases between them. This CDR3 spans 13 amino acids. CDR3 protein: CASSATVDYGYTF. The DNA of the CDR3 is TGTGCCAGCAGCGCGACAGTCGATTATGGCTACACCTTC.

V is TRBV27 and J is TRBJ2-6; D gene ambiguous. In germline, CDR1 is MNHEY, CDR2 SMNVEV (reference sequence). Trimming took off 5 bases at V and 1 base at J, with 12 bases between the two ends. CDR3 size: 16 residues. This chain's CDR3 is CASSPREDSGANVLTF. CDR3 bases: TGTGCCAGCAGTCCTCGAGAGGATTCTGGGGCCAACGTCCTGACTTTC.

The chain uses TRBV24-1 and TRBJ1-2; D remains unclear. The CDR3 contains 15 residues. Deletions cut 2 bases from V and 5 bases from J, with 14 bases between. Germline V gene lookup returns CDR1 KGHDR and CDR2 SFDVKD. CDR3: CATSDSEGFRYGYTF. The CDR3 DNA reads TGTGCCACCAGTGATTCGGAGGGCTTTCGGTATGGCTACACCTTC.

This clone occurred many times. This chain joins TRBV3-1 (or the pseudogene TRBV3-2) and TRBJ2-2; D might be TRBD2 (6 bases). This CDR3 is 15 amino acids long. Germline V gene lookup returns CDR1 LGHDT and CDR2 YNNKEL (reference sequence). The V end was cut by 0 bases, the J end by 5 bases, with 10 bases between. CDR3 residues: CASSQEGGLTGELFF. CDR3 bases: TGTGCCAGCAGCCAAGAGGGGGGTTTGACCGGGGAGCTGTTTTTT.

The sample holds a few counts of this clone. The rearrangement joins TRBV4-1 to TRBJ1-5; D gene unclear. Trimming cost V 0 bases and J 0 bases, with 12 bases left between them. The CDR3 consists of 17 residues. Germline V gene lookup returns CDR1 MGHRA and CDR2 YSYEKL. The CDR3 nucleotides are TGCGCCAGCAGCCAAGATGAGGAGTGGAATAGCAATCAGCCCCAGCATTTT. Its protein is CASSQDEEWNSNQPQHF.

The chain carries TRBV7-3 and TRBJ1-1; D unclear. This CDR3 spans 13 amino acids. V was clipped by 5 bases and J by 4 bases, with 11 bases between them. CDR1 and CDR2 (germline): SGHTA, FQGTGA. The CDR3 DNA reads TGTGCCAGCAGCATCCTGGATGGCACTGAAGCTTTCTTT. Amino acids: CASSILDGTEAFF.